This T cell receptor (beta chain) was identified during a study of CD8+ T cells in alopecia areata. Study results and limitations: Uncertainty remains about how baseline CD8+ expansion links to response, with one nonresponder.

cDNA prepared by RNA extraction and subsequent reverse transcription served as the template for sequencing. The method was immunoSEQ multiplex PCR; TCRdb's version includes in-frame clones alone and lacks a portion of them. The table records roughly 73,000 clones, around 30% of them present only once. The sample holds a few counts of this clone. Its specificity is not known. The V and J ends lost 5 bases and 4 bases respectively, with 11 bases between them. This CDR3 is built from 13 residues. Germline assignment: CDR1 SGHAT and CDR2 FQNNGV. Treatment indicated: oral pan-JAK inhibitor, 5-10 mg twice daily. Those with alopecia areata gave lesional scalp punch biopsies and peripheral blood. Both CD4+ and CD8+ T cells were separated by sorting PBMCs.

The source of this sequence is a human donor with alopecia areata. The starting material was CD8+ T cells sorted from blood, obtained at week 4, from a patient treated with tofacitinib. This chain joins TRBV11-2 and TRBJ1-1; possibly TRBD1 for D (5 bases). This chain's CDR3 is CASSPSQGTEAFF. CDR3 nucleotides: TGTGCCAGCAGCCCCAGCCAGGGCACTGAAGCTTTCTTT.